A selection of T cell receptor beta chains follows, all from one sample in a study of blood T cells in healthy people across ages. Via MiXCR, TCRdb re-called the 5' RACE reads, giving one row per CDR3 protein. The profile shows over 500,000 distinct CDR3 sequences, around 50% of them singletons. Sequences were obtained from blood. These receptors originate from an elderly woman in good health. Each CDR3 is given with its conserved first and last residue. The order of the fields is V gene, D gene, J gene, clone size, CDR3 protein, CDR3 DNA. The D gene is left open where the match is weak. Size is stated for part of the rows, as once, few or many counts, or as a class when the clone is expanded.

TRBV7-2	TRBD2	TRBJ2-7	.	CASSPPLAGAYEQYF	TGTGCCAGCAGCCCCCCTTTGGCGGGAGCATACGAGCAGTACTTC
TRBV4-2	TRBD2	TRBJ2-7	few	CASSFTGTSGKEQYF	TGTGCCAGCAGCTTTACCGGGACTAGCGGGAAAGAGCAGTACTTC
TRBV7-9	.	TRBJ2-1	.	CASSLAGGFQFF	TGTGCCAGCAGCTTAGCTGGGGGTTTTCAGTTCTTC
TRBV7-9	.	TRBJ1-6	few	CASSLEDSDSPLHF	TGTGCCAGCAGCTTAGAGGACAGCGATTCACCCCTCCACTTT
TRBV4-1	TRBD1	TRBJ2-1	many	CASSRDRASDNEQFF	TGCGCCAGCAGCCGGGACAGGGCATCTGACAATGAGCAGTTCTTC
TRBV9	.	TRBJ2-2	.	CASAQNTGELFF	TGTGCCAGCGCACAGAACACCGGGGAGCTGTTTTTT
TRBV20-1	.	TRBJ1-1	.	CSARVGGPNTEAFF	TGCAGTGCTAGAGTAGGGGGGCCGAACACTGAAGCTTTCTTT
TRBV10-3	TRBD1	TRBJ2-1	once	CAISEDNRGRGEQFF	TGTGCCATCAGTGAGGATAACAGGGGGCGGGGTGAGCAGTTCTTC
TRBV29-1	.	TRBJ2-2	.	CSVGRSGTGELFF	TGCAGCGTTGGGCGATCGGGGACCGGGGAGCTGTTTTTT
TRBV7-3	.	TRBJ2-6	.	CASSPLSAGANVLTF	TGTGCCAGCAGCCCCTTATCAGCGGGGGCCAACGTCCTGACTTTC
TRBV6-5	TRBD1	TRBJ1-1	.	CASSYRGTGIMNTEAFF	TGTGCCAGCAGTTACCGGGGGACAGGGATTATGAACACTGAAGCTTTCTTT
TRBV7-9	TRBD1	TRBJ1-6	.	CASSVGTGDSPLHF	TGTGCCAGCAGCGTAGGGACAGGGGATTCACCCCTCCACTTT
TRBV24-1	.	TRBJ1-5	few	CAAGGGNQPQHF	TGTGCCGCCGGGGGGGGCAATCAGCCCCAGCATTTT
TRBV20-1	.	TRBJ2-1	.	CSAPVRGNEQFF	TGCAGTGCCCCAGTTCGGGGGAATGAGCAGTTCTTC
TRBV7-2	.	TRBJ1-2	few	CASSLGPGGKIYGYTF	TGTGCCAGCAGCTTAGGGCCAGGCGGGAAAATCTATGGCTACACCTTC
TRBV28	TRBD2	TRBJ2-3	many	CASSFNWGELAGANTDTQYF	TGTGCCAGCAGTTTCAATTGGGGGGAACTAGCGGGGGCAAACACAGATACGCAGTATTTT
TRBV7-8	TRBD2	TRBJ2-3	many	CASSRRGGFSDTQYF	TGTGCCAGCAGCCGCCGGGGGGGCTTTTCAGATACGCAGTATTTT
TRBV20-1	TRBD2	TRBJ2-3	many	CSADPLAGTTDTQYF	TGCAGTGCCGACCCTCTAGCGGGGACCACAGATACGCAGTATTTT
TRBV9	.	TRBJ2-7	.	CASSVEGRRDEQYF	TGTGCCAGCAGCGTAGAAGGTAGGCGAGATGAGCAGTACTTC
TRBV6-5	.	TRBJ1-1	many	CASSYNQAQEAFF	TGTGCCAGCAGTTACAACCAGGCCCAAGAAGCTTTCTTT
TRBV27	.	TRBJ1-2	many	CASSLSLLDGYTF	TGTGCCAGCAGTTTATCACTCTTGGATGGCTACACCTTC
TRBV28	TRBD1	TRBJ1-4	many	CASSSAGTGEGKLFF	TGTGCCAGCAGTTCCGCGGGGACAGGGGAAGGAAAACTGTTTTTT
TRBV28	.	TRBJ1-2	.	CASRPEAGHYGYTF	TGTGCCAGCAGACCAGAAGCCGGACACTATGGCTACACCTTC
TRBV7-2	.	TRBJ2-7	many	CASSFGRSSYEQYF	TGTGCCAGCAGCTTTGGCCGATCCTCCTACGAGCAGTACTTC
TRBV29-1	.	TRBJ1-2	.	CSEVSELGRNYGYTF	TGCAGCGAAGTCTCAGAATTGGGACGGAACTATGGCTACACCTTC
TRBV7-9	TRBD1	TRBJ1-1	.	CASSPPTGDTEAFF	TGCGCCAGCAGCCCTCCCACAGGGGATACTGAAGCTTTCTTT
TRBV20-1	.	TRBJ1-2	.	CSARDLEVDYGYTF	TGCAGTGCTAGAGATCTTGAAGTAGACTATGGCTACACCTTC
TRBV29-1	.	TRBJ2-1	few	CSVGARGQFF	TGCAGCGTGGGGGCCAGAGGGCAGTTCTTC
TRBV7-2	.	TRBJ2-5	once	CASSLAGRGGQETQYF	TGTGCCAGCAGCTTAGCGGGCAGGGGGGGGCAAGAGACCCAGTACTTC
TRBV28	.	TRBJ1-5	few	CVSSAVSAQHF	TGTGTCAGCAGTGCCGTGTCAGCCCAGCATTTT
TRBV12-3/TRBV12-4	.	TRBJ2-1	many	CASLGYGGEQFF	TGTGCCAGCTTGGGCTATGGGGGTGAGCAGTTCTTC
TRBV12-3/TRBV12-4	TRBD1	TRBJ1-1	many	CASSLGQGYTEAFF	TGTGCCAGCAGTTTAGGACAGGGTTACACTGAAGCTTTCTTT
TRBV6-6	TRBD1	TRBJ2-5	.	CASSTPTGIQETQYF	TGTGCCAGCAGTACCCCGACAGGGATCCAAGAGACCCAGTACTTC
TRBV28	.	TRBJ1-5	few	CASSWGGSSNQPQHF	TGTGCCAGCTCTTGGGGGGGGTCGAGCAATCAGCCCCAGCATTTT
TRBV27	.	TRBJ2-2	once	CASTRRAGTRTNTGELFF	TGTGCCAGCACTCGAAGGGCCGGGACACGTACGAACACCGGGGAGCTGTTTTTT
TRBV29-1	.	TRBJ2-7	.	CSVRTTSYEQYF	TGCAGCGTTAGGACTACTTCCTACGAGCAGTACTTC
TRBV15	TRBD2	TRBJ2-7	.	CATSRPGLAGVEQYF	TGTGCCACCAGTCGGCCGGGACTAGCGGGAGTTGAGCAGTACTTC
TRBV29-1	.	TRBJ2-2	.	CSVEDPGGISTDTGELFF	TGCAGCGTTGAAGATCCTGGAGGAATAAGTACCGACACCGGGGAGCTGTTTTTT
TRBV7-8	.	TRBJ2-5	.	CASSSTLRGTQYF	TGTGCCAGCAGCTCCACTCTAAGGGGGACCCAGTACTTC
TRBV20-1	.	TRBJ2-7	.	CIARGGGMYEQYF	TGCATTGCTAGAGGGGGAGGGATGTACGAGCAGTACTTC
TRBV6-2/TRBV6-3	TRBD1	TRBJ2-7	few	CASSYPRGPSAYEQYF	TGTGCCAGCAGTTACCCGAGGGGGCCATCAGCCTACGAGCAGTACTTC
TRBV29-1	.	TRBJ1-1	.	CSVHGWGTDLRNTEAFF	TGCAGCGTACACGGGTGGGGCACGGATTTGCGGAACACTGAAGCTTTCTTT